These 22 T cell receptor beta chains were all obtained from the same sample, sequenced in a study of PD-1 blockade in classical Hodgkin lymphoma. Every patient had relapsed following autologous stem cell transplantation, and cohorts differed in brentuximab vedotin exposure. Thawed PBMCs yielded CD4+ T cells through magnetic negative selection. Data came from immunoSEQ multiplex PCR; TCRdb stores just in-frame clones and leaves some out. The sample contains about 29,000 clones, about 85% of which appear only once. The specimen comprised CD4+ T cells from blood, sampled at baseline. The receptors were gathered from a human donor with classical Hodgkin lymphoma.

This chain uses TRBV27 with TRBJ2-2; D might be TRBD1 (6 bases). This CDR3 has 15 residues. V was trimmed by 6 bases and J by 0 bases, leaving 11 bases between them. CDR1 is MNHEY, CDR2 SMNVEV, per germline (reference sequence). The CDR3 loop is CASSYRVANTGELFF. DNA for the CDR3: TGTGCCAGCAGCTACAGGGTCGCGAACACCGGGGAGCTGTTTTTT.

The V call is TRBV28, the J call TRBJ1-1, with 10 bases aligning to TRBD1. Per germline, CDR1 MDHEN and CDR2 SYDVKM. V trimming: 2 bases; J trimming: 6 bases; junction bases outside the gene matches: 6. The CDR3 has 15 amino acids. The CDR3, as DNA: TGTGCCAGCAGTTTAGGGGACAGGGGTACCCCTGAAGCTTTCTTT. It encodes CASSLGDRGTPEAFF.

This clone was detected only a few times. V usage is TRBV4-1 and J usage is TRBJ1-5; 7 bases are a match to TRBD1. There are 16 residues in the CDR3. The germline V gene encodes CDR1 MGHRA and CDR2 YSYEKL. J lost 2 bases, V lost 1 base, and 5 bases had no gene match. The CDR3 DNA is TGCGCCAGCAGCCAAGTTCGCCAGGGGGGCAATCAGCCCCAGCATTTT. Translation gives CASSQVRQGGNQPQHF.

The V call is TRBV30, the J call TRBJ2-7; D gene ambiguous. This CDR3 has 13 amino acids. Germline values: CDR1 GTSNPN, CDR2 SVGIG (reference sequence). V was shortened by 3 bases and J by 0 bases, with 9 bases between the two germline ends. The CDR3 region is CAWRAPFSYEQYF. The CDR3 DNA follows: TGTGCCTGGAGAGCTCCCTTCTCCTACGAGCAGTACTTC.

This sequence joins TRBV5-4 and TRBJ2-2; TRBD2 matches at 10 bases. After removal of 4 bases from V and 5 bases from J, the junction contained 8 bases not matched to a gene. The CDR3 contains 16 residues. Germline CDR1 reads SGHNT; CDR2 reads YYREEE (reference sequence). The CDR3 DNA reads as TGTGCCAGCAGCCATTCACTAGCGGGAAATACCGGGGAGCTGTTTTTT. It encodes CASSHSLAGNTGELFF.

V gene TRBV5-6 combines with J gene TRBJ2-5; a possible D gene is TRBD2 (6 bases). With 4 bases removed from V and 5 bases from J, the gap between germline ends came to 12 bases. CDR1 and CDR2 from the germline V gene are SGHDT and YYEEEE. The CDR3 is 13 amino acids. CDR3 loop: CASSTGTSETQYF. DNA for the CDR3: TGTGCCAGCAGCACCGGGACTTCGGAGACCCAGTACTTC.

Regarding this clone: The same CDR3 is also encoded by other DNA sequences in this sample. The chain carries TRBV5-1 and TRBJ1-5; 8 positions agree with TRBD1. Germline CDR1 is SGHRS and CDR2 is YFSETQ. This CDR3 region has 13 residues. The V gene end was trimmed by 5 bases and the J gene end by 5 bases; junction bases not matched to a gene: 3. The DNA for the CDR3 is TGCGCCAGCAGTCCGGACAGGGATCAGCCCCAGCATTTT. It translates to CASSPDRDQPQHF. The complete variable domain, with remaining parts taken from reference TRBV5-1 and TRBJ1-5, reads KAGVTQTPRYLIKTRGQQVTLSCSPISGHRSVSWYQQTPGQGLQFLFEYFSETQRNKGNFPGRFSGRQFSNSRSEMNVSTLELGDSALYLCASSPDRDQPQHFGDGTRLSIL.

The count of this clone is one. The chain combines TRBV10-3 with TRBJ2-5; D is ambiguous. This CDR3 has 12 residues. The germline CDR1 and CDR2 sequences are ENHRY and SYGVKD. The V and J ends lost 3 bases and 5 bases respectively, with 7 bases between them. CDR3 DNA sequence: TGTGCCATCAGTGACCCACGGGAGACCCAGTACTTC. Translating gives CAISDPRETQYF.

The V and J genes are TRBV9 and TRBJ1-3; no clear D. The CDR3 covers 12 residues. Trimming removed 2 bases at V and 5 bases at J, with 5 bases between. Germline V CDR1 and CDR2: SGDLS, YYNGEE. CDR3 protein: CASSVNRNTIYF. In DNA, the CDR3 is TGTGCCAGCAGCGTCAACCGAAACACCATATATTTT.

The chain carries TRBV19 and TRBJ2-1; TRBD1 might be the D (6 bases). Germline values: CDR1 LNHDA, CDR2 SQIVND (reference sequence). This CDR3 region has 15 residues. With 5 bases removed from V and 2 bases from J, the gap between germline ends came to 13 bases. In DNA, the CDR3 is TGTGCCAGTAGTTTACAGGGAAGGACCTACAATGAGCAGTTCTTC. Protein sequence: CASSLQGRTYNEQFF. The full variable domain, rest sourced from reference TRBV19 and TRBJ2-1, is DGGITQSPKYLFRKEGQNVTLSCEQNLNHDAMYWYRQDPGQGLRLIYYSQIVNDFQKGDIAEGYSVSREKKESFPLTVTSAQKNPTAFYLCASSLQGRTYNEQFFGPGTRLTVL.

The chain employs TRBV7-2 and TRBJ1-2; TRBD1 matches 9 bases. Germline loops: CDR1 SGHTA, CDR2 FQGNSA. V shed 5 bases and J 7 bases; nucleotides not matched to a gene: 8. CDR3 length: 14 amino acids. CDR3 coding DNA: TGTGCCAGCAGCCCTGATTCGACAGGGGGTGGCTACACCTTC. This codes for CASSPDSTGGGYTF.

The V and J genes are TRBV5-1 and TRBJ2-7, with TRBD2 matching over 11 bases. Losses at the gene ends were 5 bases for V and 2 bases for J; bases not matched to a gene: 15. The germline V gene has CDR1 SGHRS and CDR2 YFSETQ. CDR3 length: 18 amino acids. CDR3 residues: CASSPSSGTSGGTYEQYF. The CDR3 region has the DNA TGCGCCAGCAGTCCCTCTTCCGGGACTAGCGGAGGAACCTACGAGCAGTACTTC.

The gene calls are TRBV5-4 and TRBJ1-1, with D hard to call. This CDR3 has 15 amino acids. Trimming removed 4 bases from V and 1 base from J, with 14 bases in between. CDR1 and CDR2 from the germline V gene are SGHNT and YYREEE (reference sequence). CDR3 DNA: TGTGCCAGCAGCCCGAGTGGACGGTCGAACACTGAAGCTTTCTTT. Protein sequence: CASSPSGRSNTEAFF.

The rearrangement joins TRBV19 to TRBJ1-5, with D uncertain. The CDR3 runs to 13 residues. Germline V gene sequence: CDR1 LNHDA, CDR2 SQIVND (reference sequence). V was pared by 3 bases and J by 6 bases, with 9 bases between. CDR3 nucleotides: TGTGCCAGTAGTATGATGAGGGCTCAGCCCCAGCATTTT. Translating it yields CASSMMRAQPQHF.

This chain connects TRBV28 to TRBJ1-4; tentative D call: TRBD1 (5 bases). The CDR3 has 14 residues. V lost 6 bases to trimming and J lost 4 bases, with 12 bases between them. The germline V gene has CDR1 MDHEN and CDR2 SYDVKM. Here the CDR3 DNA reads TGTGCCAGCAGACTTGGGGGGGTTAATGAAAAACTGTTTTTT. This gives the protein CASRLGGVNEKLFF.

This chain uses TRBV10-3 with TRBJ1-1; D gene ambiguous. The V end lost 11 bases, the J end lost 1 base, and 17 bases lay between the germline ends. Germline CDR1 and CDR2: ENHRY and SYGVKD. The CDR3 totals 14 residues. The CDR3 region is CAASLMGSNTEAFF. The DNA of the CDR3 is TGTGCCGCAAGCCTGATGGGATCGAACACTGAAGCTTTCTTT.

DNA for the CDR3: TGCGCCAGCAGCTTGGGAGGGGCGGCTGAAAAACTGTTTTTT. As protein: CASSLGGAAEKLFF. The chain joins TRBV5-1 to TRBJ1-4; possibly TRBD1 for D (5 bases). V shed 0 bases and J shed 7 bases, with 10 bases lying between them. This CDR3 is built from 14 residues. CDR1 and CDR2 (germline): SGHRS, YFSETQ. Complete variable domain (other parts from reference TRBV5-1 and TRBJ1-4): KAGVTQTPRYLIKTRGQQVTLSCSPISGHRSVSWYQQTPGQGLQFLFEYFSETQRNKGNFPGRFSGRQFSNSRSEMNVSTLELGDSALYLCASSLGGAAEKLFFGSGTQLSVL.

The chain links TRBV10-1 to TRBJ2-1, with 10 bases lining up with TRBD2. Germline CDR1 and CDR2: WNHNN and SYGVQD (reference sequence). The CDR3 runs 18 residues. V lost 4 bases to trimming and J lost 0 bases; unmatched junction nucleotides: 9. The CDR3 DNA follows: TGCGCCAGCAGTGGTGGACTAGCGGTTATGAGCTCCTACAATGAGCAGTTCTTC. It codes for CASSGGLAVMSSYNEQFF.

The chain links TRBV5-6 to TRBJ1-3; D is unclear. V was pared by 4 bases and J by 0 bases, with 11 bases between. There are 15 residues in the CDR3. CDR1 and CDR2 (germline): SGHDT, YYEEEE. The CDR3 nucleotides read TGTGCCAGCAGCCCCGGACGGTACTCTGGAAACACCATATATTTT. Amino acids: CASSPGRYSGNTIYF. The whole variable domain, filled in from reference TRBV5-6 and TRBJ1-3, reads DAGVTQSPTHLIKTRGQQVTLRCSPKSGHDTVSWYQQALGQGPQFIFQYYEEEERQRGNFPDRFSGHQFPNYSSELNVNALLLGDSALYLCASSPGRYSGNTIYFGEGSWLTVV.

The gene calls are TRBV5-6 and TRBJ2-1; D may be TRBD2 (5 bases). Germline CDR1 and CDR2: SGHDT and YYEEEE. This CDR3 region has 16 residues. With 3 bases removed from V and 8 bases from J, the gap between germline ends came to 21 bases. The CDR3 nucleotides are TGTGCCAGCAGCTCCATTGTCCCGGGGAATAGGGATGAGCAGTTCTTC. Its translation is CASSSIVPGNRDEQFF.

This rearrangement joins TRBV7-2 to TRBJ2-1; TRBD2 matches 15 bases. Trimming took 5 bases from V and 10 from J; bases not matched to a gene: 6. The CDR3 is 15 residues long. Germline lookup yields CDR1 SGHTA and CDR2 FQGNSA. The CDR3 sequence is CASSAGLAGGPEQFF. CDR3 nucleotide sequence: TGTGCCAGCAGCGCGGGACTAGCGGGAGGACCGGAGCAGTTCTTC.

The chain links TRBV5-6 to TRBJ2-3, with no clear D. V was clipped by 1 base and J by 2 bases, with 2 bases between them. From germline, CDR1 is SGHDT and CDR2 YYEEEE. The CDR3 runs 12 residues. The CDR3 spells CASSLPTDTQYF. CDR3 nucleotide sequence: TGTGCCAGCAGCTTGCCCACAGATACGCAGTATTTT.